This paragraph covers one T cell receptor beta chain sequence. The germline CDR1 and CDR2 sequences are SNHLY and FYNNEI. The CDR3 loop spans 16 amino acids. Losses at the gene ends were 3 bases for V and 2 bases for J; bases not matched to a gene: 7. The data were produced by immunoSEQ multiplex PCR, yet TCRdb's version contains in-frame clones alone and is incomplete. This table has nearly 400,000 clones, roughly 90% appearing once. Participant age was roughly 18 to 95 years, and participants resided in 20 to 30 US areas. Cohort assignment relied on participant-reported clinical history. Recovery meant two consecutive negative NP/OP PCR tests, professional clearance, or resolved symptoms. The sample belongs to a study of blood T cell repertoires in COVID-19. The wider study: The United States, Italy and Spain supplied acute and convalescent COVID-19 samples.

Sequenced: PBMCs or T cells enriched from blood (not recorded which). The V call is TRBV2, the J call TRBJ1-3; TRBD1 aligns across 7 bases. The sequence derives from a woman in her 30s who had recovered from COVID-19. The CDR3 DNA sequence: TGTGCCAGCAGTGAGGGGACAGCTTTTCCTGGAAACACCATATATTTT. Translated, it gives CASSEGTAFPGNTIYF.